Reported below is one T cell receptor (beta chain). Its antigen is unknown. The time point denotes: roughly ten-day in vitro stimulation with candidate neoantigen peptide 5. The data stem from a study of PD-1 blockade in mismatch repair-deficient tumors. CDR1 is MNHNS and CDR2 is SASEGT in the germline V gene. The CDR3 totals 13 residues. V dropped 3 bases and J dropped 5 bases, with 9 bases sitting between them. Measured with immunoSEQ multiplex PCR; TCRdb has only the in-frame clones, and not every one. The profile shows approximately 15,000 clones, approximately 84% of them singletons. The chain combines TRBV6-1 with TRBJ2-3; tentative D call: TRBD1 (5 bases). Here the sequenced sample was cells cultured in vitro, taken from a patient treated with pembrolizumab. This sequence was found in an adult with mismatch repair-deficient cancer. The CDR3 loop reads CASSDQGRDTQYF. The CDR3 DNA is TGTGCCAGCAGTGACCAGGGAAGAGATACGCAGTATTTT.